The clone carrying this T cell receptor (beta chain) occurred a few times. Its specificity is unknown. This specimen belongs to a study of T cells after yellow fever vaccination. Study-level findings and limits: At around 95% for CD4 and roughly 87% for CD8, most primary-vaccination clones showed up again after the booster.

Germline V CDR1 and CDR2: SNHLY, FYNNEI. Germline trimming cut 5 bases from V and 4 bases from J; bases unmatched to any gene: 4. This CDR3 has 14 residues. Synthesis of TCR cDNA relied on 5'RACE template switching, which attached a universal primer site and UMIs. TCRdb recomputed calls from the 5' RACE reads with MiXCR, one row per CDR3 protein. The sample shows approximately 300,000 distinct CDR3 sequences, around 10% of them seen only once. This TCR was recovered from a man aged 18 to 30 who received the YFV17D yellow fever vaccine. The specimen comprised CD4+ T cells sorted from PBMCs, sampled 45 days after the yellow fever booster vaccination. This sequence joins TRBV2 and TRBJ1-5; 8 bases match TRBD1. In DNA form, the CDR3 reads TGTGCCAGCAGTCCTTGGACAGGGAATCAGCCCCAGCATTTT. Translated: CASSPWTGNQPQHF.